A single sample is the source of the 13 T cell receptor beta chains below, sequenced in a study of beta chain features in type 1 diabetes. General study points: Type 1 diabetes patients had moderately but significantly shorter TCRB CDR3s in all four CD4+ subsets.

Expressed TCRB transcripts were sequenced after all isolated RNA was converted to cDNA. Profiled with immunoSEQ multiplex PCR; TCRdb holds only in-frame clones, not every one. Here the sample spans about 270,000 clones, about 13% being singletons. These TCRs' antigens remain unknown. The sequenced sample consisted of naive CD4+ T cells from blood. The receptors here all came from a man aged 25 to 40 with type 1 diabetes.

This clone has a handful of counts. The chain has TRBV28 and TRBJ2-7; unclear D gene. Per the germline V gene, CDR1 is MDHEN and CDR2 is SYDVKM. This CDR3 comprises 12 residues. Deletions cut 11 bases from V and 1 base from J, with 12 bases between. This CDR3 reads CAHQTGSYEQYF. Here the CDR3 DNA reads TGTGCCCACCAGACTGGGTCCTACGAGCAGTACTTC.

The chain carries TRBV7-8 and TRBJ1-1, with D possibly TRBD1 on 6 matching bases. V was cut by 2 bases and J by 1 base, with 11 bases left in between. Germline CDR1 is SGHVS and CDR2 is FQNEAQ. The CDR3 consists of 15 residues. The CDR3 sequence: CASSLTGHPNTEAFF. Written as DNA, the CDR3 is TGTGCCAGCAGCTTAACGGGACACCCGAACACTGAAGCTTTCTTT.

This clone was counted between two and nine times. The gene calls are TRBV5-1 and TRBJ1-2, with TRBD1 identical over 8 bases. Germline V lookup: CDR1 SGHRS, CDR2 YFSETQ. The junction had 7 bases not matched to a gene; V was cut back by 4 bases and J by 8 bases. This CDR3 is 13 amino acids long. The CDR3 sequence is CASSPDRVFGYTF. CDR3 coding DNA: TGCGCCAGCAGCCCGGACAGGGTCTTCGGCTACACCTTC.

The chain joins TRBV7-2 to TRBJ2-3, with TRBD2 identical over 12 bases. The CDR3 runs to 18 residues. CDR1 is SGHTA and CDR2 is FQGNSA in the germline V gene. Losses at the gene ends were 5 bases for V and 0 bases for J; bases not matched to a gene: 9. The CDR3 spells CASSRKTSGSGSTDTQYF. The CDR3 nucleotides read TGTGCCAGCAGCCGAAAGACTAGCGGGAGTGGTAGCACAGATACGCAGTATTTT.

This clone was counted a few times. The chain combines TRBV11-2 with TRBJ2-1; TRBD1 is a possible D gene (5 bases). Deletions cut 3 bases from V and 3 bases from J, with 9 bases between. The length of the CDR3 is 14 residues. The germline CDR1 and CDR2 sequences are SGHAT and FQNNGV. CDR3 region: CASSLGRIYNEQFF. The CDR3, as DNA: TGTGCCAGCAGCTTGGGGCGGATCTACAATGAGCAGTTCTTC.

V gene TRBV7-9 combines with J gene TRBJ2-7; TRBD2 matches at 13 bases. Germline CDR1 is SEHNR and CDR2 is FQNEAQ (reference sequence). The CDR3 is 17 amino acids. V trimming: 1 base; J trimming: 4 bases; junction bases outside the gene matches: 7. CDR3 region: CASSLGTSGRTKYEQYF. The CDR3 region has the DNA TGTGCCAGCAGCTTAGGGACTAGCGGGAGAACTAAGTACGAGCAGTACTTC.

The rearrangement links TRBV28 to TRBJ2-3; D call uncertain. Trimming took off 7 bases at V and 0 bases at J, with 8 bases between the two ends. The CDR3 is 13 amino acids. Looked up from germline, CDR1 is MDHEN and CDR2 is SYDVKM. DNA of the CDR3: TGTGCCAGCACCGGGTTTAGCACAGATACGCAGTATTTT. Protein product: CASTGFSTDTQYF.

This chain joins TRBV18 and TRBJ1-2; TRBD1 aligns across 7 bases. Trimming took 3 bases from V and 4 from J; bases not matched to a gene: 8. This CDR3 contains 15 residues. The V gene's germline CDR1 is KGHSH and CDR2 LQKENI. CDR3 nucleotides: TGTGCCAGCTCACCGGTTTCGGGACAGACCTATGGCTACACCTTC. This sequence encodes CASSPVSGQTYGYTF.

The chain has TRBV19 and TRBJ2-1; 11 bases align to TRBD1. The CDR3 consists of 15 residues. V lost 2 bases, J lost 12 bases, and 9 bases stayed unmatched. Germline V gene data show CDR1 as LNHDA and CDR2 as SQIVND (reference sequence). CDR3 amino acids: CASSIRTGGFERQFF. The CDR3 DNA is TGTGCCAGTAGTATAAGGACAGGGGGCTTTGAGAGGCAGTTCTTC.

In its sample, this clone was seen a few times. The V call is TRBV4-3, the J call TRBJ1-2; unclear D gene. Looked up from germline, CDR1 is LGHNA and CDR2 is YSLEER. The CDR3 extends over 15 amino acids. V lost 1 base and J 2 bases, leaving 11 bases between the germline ends. The CDR3 DNA follows: TGCGCCAGCAGCCAAGTCGAGTGGTCGAACTATGGCTACACCTTC. Its protein is CASSQVEWSNYGYTF.

This clone was counted between two and nine times. The chain couples TRBV5-1 to TRBJ1-5; 7 nucleotides agree with TRBD1. Germline V gene sequence: CDR1 SGHRS, CDR2 YFSETQ. The J segment lost 6 bases and the V segment lost 0 bases, leaving 3 bases of the junction unmatched. This CDR3 region has 14 residues. The CDR3 nucleotides are TGCGCCAGCAGCTTGGAAGGGGGCGGTCAGCCCCAGCATTTT. Protein sequence: CASSLEGGGQPQHF. The full variable domain, rest sourced from reference TRBV5-1 and TRBJ1-5, is KAGVTQTPRYLIKTRGQQVTLSCSPISGHRSVSWYQQTPGQGLQFLFEYFSETQRNKGNFPGRFSGRQFSNSRSEMNVSTLELGDSALYLCASSLEGGGQPQHFGDGTRLSIL.

This clone was detected only a few times. V and J are TRBV29-1 and TRBJ1-2; tentatively, D is TRBD1 (5 bases). Trimming took 4 bases from V and 2 from J, leaving 5 bases between them. This CDR3 comprises 11 residues. Germline CDR1 reads SQVTM; CDR2 reads ANQGSEA. CDR3 sequence (DNA): TGCAGCGTTGCAGGGAACTATGGCTACACCTTC. The encoded protein is CSVAGNYGYTF.

The table lists this clone with a few counts. The chain uses TRBV27 and TRBJ1-5; D unresolved. Per the germline V gene, CDR1 is MNHEY and CDR2 is SMNVEV (reference sequence). Trimming pared 2 bases from V and 6 bases from J, leaving 8 bases between. The CDR3 has 13 residues. The CDR3 DNA is TGTGCCAGCAGTTTAGAGATGCGTCAGCCCCAGCATTTT. Its translation is CASSLEMRQPQHF.